Listed below are T cell receptor beta chains from one sample, sequenced in a study of cytomegalovirus exposure and HLA in healthy donors. TCRdb's copy holds only in-frame clones and misses some; the assay was immunoSEQ multiplex PCR. The sample consists of roughly 250,000 clones, 80% to 90% of them appearing once. What was sequenced was PBMCs. The receptors were gathered from a woman aged 40 to 49 in good health and CMV-seropositive. CDR3s include the opening cysteine and the closing phenylalanine or tryptophan. The order of the fields is clone size, V gene, D gene, J gene, CDR3 protein, CDR3 DNA. A D gene is named only where the DNA matches it firmly. Not all rows give a size; the values are once, few, many and, for expanded clones, a class.

abundance: .
v_gene: TRBV10-3
d_gene: TRBD1
j_gene: TRBJ2-7
CDR3aa: CAISVRGQYEQYF
CDR3nt: TGTGCCATCAGTGTTAGGGGGCAATACGAGCAGTACTTC

abundance: .
v_gene: TRBV7-3
d_gene: TRBD2
j_gene: TRBJ2-2
CDR3aa: CASSPLAGGPGELFF
CDR3nt: TGTGCCAGCAGCCCCCTAGCGGGAGGTCCCGGGGAGCTGTTTTTT

abundance: .
v_gene: TRBV7-6
d_gene: TRBD1
j_gene: TRBJ2-7
CDR3aa: CASSLGMTGDYEQYF
CDR3nt: TGTGCCAGCAGCTTAGGGATGACAGGGGACTACGAGCAGTACTTC

abundance: .
v_gene: TRBV27
d_gene: TRBD1
j_gene: TRBJ1-1
CDR3aa: CASSYRGPNTEAFF
CDR3nt: TGTGCCAGCAGTTATAGGGGGCCGAACACTGAAGCTTTCTTT

abundance: .
v_gene: TRBV30
d_gene: .
j_gene: TRBJ1-1
CDR3aa: CAWSGNFGQNTEAFF
CDR3nt: TGTGCCTGGAGTGGTAACTTTGGGCAGAACACTGAAGCTTTCTTT

abundance: once
v_gene: TRBV7-2
d_gene: .
j_gene: TRBJ1-2
CDR3aa: CASTYGRGDVLYGYTF
CDR3nt: TGTGCCAGCACCTATGGGAGGGGCGACGTCCTCTATGGCTACACCTTC

abundance: .
v_gene: TRBV6-5
d_gene: TRBD1
j_gene: TRBJ1-2
CDR3aa: CASSGTAWHYGYTF
CDR3nt: TGTGCCAGCAGTGGGACAGCTTGGCACTATGGCTACACCTTC

abundance: .
v_gene: TRBV28
d_gene: .
j_gene: TRBJ1-2
CDR3aa: CASSSPGYGYTF
CDR3nt: TGTGCCAGCAGTTCGCCAGGATATGGCTACACCTTC

abundance: .
v_gene: TRBV6-6
d_gene: .
j_gene: TRBJ2-7
CDR3aa: CASSEQGPEQYF
CDR3nt: TGTGCCAGCAGCGAACAGGGTCCCGAGCAGTACTTC

abundance: .
v_gene: TRBV30
d_gene: TRBD1
j_gene: TRBJ1-1
CDR3aa: CAWSQGDTEAFF
CDR3nt: TGTGCCTGGTCTCAGGGGGACACTGAAGCTTTCTTT

abundance: .
v_gene: TRBV29-1
d_gene: TRBD1
j_gene: TRBJ1-1
CDR3aa: CSAQDRENTEAFF
CDR3nt: TGCAGCGCCCAGGACAGGGAGAACACTGAAGCTTTCTTT

abundance: .
v_gene: TRBV28
d_gene: TRBD2
j_gene: TRBJ2-7
CDR3aa: CASSPGSGSILEQYF
CDR3nt: TGTGCCAGCAGCCCAGGCAGCGGGAGTATCCTCGAGCAGTACTTC

abundance: once
v_gene: TRBV30
d_gene: .
j_gene: TRBJ1-2
CDR3aa: CAWSLPGTVHGYTF
CDR3nt: TGTGCCTGGAGTCTCCCAGGAACCGTGCATGGCTACACCTTC

abundance: .
v_gene: TRBV5-6
d_gene: TRBD2
j_gene: TRBJ2-1
CDR3aa: CASSLLAGTIYNEQFF
CDR3nt: TGTGCCAGCAGCTTACTGGCCGGGACTATATACAATGAGCAGTTCTTC

abundance: .
v_gene: TRBV11-3
d_gene: .
j_gene: TRBJ2-3
CDR3aa: CASSFSADTQYF
CDR3nt: TGTGCCAGCAGCTTTTCGGCAGATACGCAGTATTTT

abundance: .
v_gene: TRBV2
d_gene: .
j_gene: TRBJ2-1
CDR3aa: CASSDFRNEQFF
CDR3nt: TGTGCCAGCAGTGATTTCCGGAATGAGCAGTTCTTC

abundance: few
v_gene: TRBV28
d_gene: .
j_gene: TRBJ2-5
CDR3aa: CASSTGETQYF
CDR3nt: TGTGCCAGCAGTACAGGAGAGACCCAGTACTTC

abundance: .
v_gene: TRBV6-4
d_gene: TRBD1
j_gene: TRBJ1-5
CDR3aa: CASSDGTDYFYSNQPQHF
CDR3nt: TGTGCCAGCAGTGATGGGACAGACTACTTTTATAGCAATCAGCCCCAGCATTTT

abundance: .
v_gene: TRBV28
d_gene: TRBD1
j_gene: TRBJ2-5
CDR3aa: CASSRDRGGIETQYF
CDR3nt: TGTGCCAGCAGTCGGGACAGGGGGGGGATAGAGACCCAGTACTTC

abundance: .
v_gene: TRBV29-1
d_gene: .
j_gene: TRBJ2-1
CDR3aa: CSVPRVDEQFF
CDR3nt: TGCAGCGTTCCCAGGGTTGATGAGCAGTTCTTC

abundance: .
v_gene: TRBV28
d_gene: TRBD2
j_gene: TRBJ2-3
CDR3aa: CASSPGLAGGPNTQYF
CDR3nt: TGTGCCAGCAGCCCTGGACTAGCGGGAGGGCCGAATACGCAGTATTTT

abundance: .
v_gene: TRBV19
d_gene: TRBD1
j_gene: TRBJ1-5
CDR3aa: CASSTYRGKNQPQHF
CDR3nt: TGTGCCAGTAGTACTTACAGGGGGAAAAATCAGCCCCAGCATTTT

abundance: once
v_gene: TRBV6-1
d_gene: .
j_gene: TRBJ1-5
CDR3aa: CATQDTDSNQPQHF
CDR3nt: TGTGCCACCCAGGACACCGATAGCAATCAGCCCCAGCATTTT

abundance: .
v_gene: TRBV6-6
d_gene: TRBD2
j_gene: TRBJ2-7
CDR3aa: CVSKDRGLAGTYEQYF
CDR3nt: TGTGTCAGCAAAGACCGGGGACTAGCGGGGACCTACGAGCAGTACTTC

abundance: .
v_gene: TRBV27
d_gene: .
j_gene: TRBJ2-1
CDR3aa: CASSLKTSRLGDEQFF
CDR3nt: TGTGCCAGCAGTCTAAAGACCAGCCGACTGGGTGATGAGCAGTTCTTC

abundance: .
v_gene: TRBV19
d_gene: TRBD1
j_gene: TRBJ1-2
CDR3aa: CASSIGQGDGYTF
CDR3nt: TGTGCCAGTAGTATAGGACAGGGGGATGGCTACACCTTC

abundance: .
v_gene: TRBV12-5
d_gene: TRBD2
j_gene: TRBJ2-5
CDR3aa: CASGLDSSGQETQYF
CDR3nt: TGTGCTAGTGGTTTGGATTCTAGCGGGCAAGAGACCCAGTACTTC

abundance: .
v_gene: TRBV7-8
d_gene: TRBD2
j_gene: TRBJ2-7
CDR3aa: CASSETSGSHEQYF
CDR3nt: TGTGCCAGCAGCGAGACTAGCGGGTCTCACGAGCAGTACTTC

abundance: .
v_gene: TRBV4-3
d_gene: .
j_gene: TRBJ2-1
CDR3aa: CASSQGDSSYNEQFF
CDR3nt: TGCGCCAGCAGCCAAGGGGACTCCTCGTACAATGAGCAGTTCTTC

abundance: .
v_gene: TRBV7-9
d_gene: .
j_gene: TRBJ1-1
CDR3aa: CSSSFTEGTEAFF
CDR3nt: TGTTCCAGCAGCTTTACAGAGGGCACTGAAGCTTTCTTT

abundance: .
v_gene: TRBV28
d_gene: .
j_gene: TRBJ2-7
CDR3aa: CASSLQINPEQYF
CDR3nt: TGTGCCAGCAGTTTACAGATCAACCCAGAGCAGTACTTC